This TCR beta chain was found in a study of T cells after yellow fever vaccination (dated 2019 in TCRdb). Looking at the study overall: The SMART-Seq v4 Ultra Low Input RNA kit was used to prepare libraries from fractions with low cell numbers. Blood was drawn at multiple timepoints before and after primary and secondary immunization, with bulk PBMC replicates and cell subsets isolated. Two healthy male donors, one aged 18 to 29 and one aged 30 to 40 years, were included in the cohort. To follow T-cell clones before and after both primary and booster YFV17D yellow fever vaccination, bulk TCR alpha and beta repertoires underwent longitudinal sequencing. Points the paper makes about the study in general: The secondary T-cell response was weaker than the primary response but faster, peaking on day 5 instead of day 15. Because abundant contaminating clonotypes from the bulk population could be contained in FACS-sorted repertoires, computational filtering was required. A small share of clonotypes was detected in both CD4 and CD8 compartments, with the overlap likely arising from convergent recombination. Only two donors were included in the study, so the extent to which the findings can be generalized is limited. After the booster, most of the clones that had expanded following primary vaccination were detected again (around 95% of CD4 and around nine tenths of CD8), which suggests that memory was broadly maintained.

Inclusive of the bounding cysteine and phenylalanine, the CDR3 is 17 residues long. Just the 51-base CDR3 DNA is kept, in frame starting at base 1. The germline V gene gives CDR1 as SGHVS and CDR2 as FNYEAQ. V gives up 1 base and J gives up 2 bases, and the segment between their germline ends measures 15 bases. The treatment or condition label corresponds to: live attenuated yellow fever vaccine strain. A standard Ficoll-Paque protocol was used to isolate PBMCs from peripheral blood. Dynabeads CD4 and CD8 positive selection kits were used to isolate CD4 and CD8 T-cell fractions. RNA was extracted with TriZol from bulk PBMCs, CD4 and CD8 fractions, and dextramer-positive and dextramer-negative fractions. The sample was run on an Illumina NovaSeq 6000. Synthesis of TCR cDNA relied on 5'RACE template switching, a step that introduced a universal primer site along with unique molecular identifiers. cDNA synthesis was primed from both the TCR alpha and TCR beta constant segments. Library amplification involved two PCR steps, and the second step added sample barcodes and sequencing adapters. Libraries were sequenced on Illumina HiSeq 2500 (2x100 bp) or NovaSeq (2x150 bp). The source study handled its data this way. MIGEC handled demultiplexing of reads and collapsing into UMI consensus sequences, while MiXCR performed V(D)J alignment. Clonotypes responding to the vaccine were identified with edgeR on replicate PBMC samples, with the criteria of FDR below 0.01 and a log2 fold change above 5 up to day 15. Bulk clonotypes were assigned CD4 or CD8 identity according to which sequenced CD4 or CD8 repertoire held them at higher abundance. TCRdb trimmed the raw reads at Q25, called clones with MiXCR and kept productive beta chains. Under each unique CDR3 protein, matching rows form one entry showing the most common genes and DNA. These V and J calls derive from TCRdb rather than the authors' analysis. A total of some 160,000 distinct CDR3 sequences appear in this sample, around 9.7% of them only once. Jointly, the top ten make up approximately 39% of the sample.

Turning to this clonotype: Its target antigen remains unknown. No qualities accompany the bases; no much larger clone lies one base away.

The sample consisted of CD8+ T cells sorted from PBMCs, taken 45 days after the yellow fever booster vaccination. The sequence was collected from a man between 18 and 35 years old who received the YFV17D yellow fever vaccine. The chain links TRBV7-6 with TRBJ2-1, with the D segment identity uncertain. CDR3 region: CASSLEEARVAYNEQFF. Read as DNA, the sequence is TGTGCCAGCAGCTTAGAAGAGGCAAGGGTGGCCTACAATGAGCAGTTCTTC.